What follows is one T cell receptor beta chain and its context. What it binds is not known. A read error may produce the germline difference seen at one junction end. The germline gives CDR1 SGDLS, CDR2 YYNGEE. This CDR3 has 14 residues. This sample is drawn from a study of breast tumors, draining lymph nodes, adjacent tissues. General study results and limits: Tumor TCR diversity was below lymph nodes but above nontumor tissue. Tumor and nontumor repertoires were significantly more similar in luminal-like than in basal-like breast cancer. That most tumor T cells come from lymph nodes remained unproven. Findings are consistent with lymph node origin and intratumoral expansion of most tumor T cells.

Samples came from axillary lymph nodes draining the breast cancer. TCRdb recomputed calls from the multiplex PCR reads with MiXCR, one row per CDR3 protein. The sample consists of about 300,000 distinct CDR3 sequences, about 33% of them appearing once. The V call is TRBV9, the J call TRBJ2-5; unclear D gene. This sequence was found in a female donor with breast cancer. Some clones in this sample may be carry-over from other donors' samples. Sequencing was carried out using axillary lymph node tissue. The CDR3 loop is CASSLYGSQETQPF. In DNA, the CDR3 is TGTGCCAGCAGCTTGTATGGTTCCCAAGAGACCCAGCCCTTC.